Listed here are 5 T cell receptor beta chains from one sample, sequenced in a study of blood T cell repertoires in COVID-19. Sequencing used immunoSEQ multiplex PCR; TCRdb keeps in-frame clones, though not all of them. This sample has 80,000 to 100,000 clones, with 80% to 90% found just once. Sequenced: peripheral blood. The receptor set was obtained from a human donor in a cohort sampled during active COVID-19.

This rearrangement joins TRBV18 to TRBJ2-7; D perhaps matches TRBD2 (6 bases). The germline V gene has CDR1 KGHSH and CDR2 LQKENI. V was trimmed by 0 bases and J by 3 bases, leaving 15 bases between them. There are 16 residues in the CDR3. CDR3 in amino acids: CASSPPLSSTSYEQYF. DNA for the CDR3: TGTGCCAGCTCACCACCTTTATCTTCGACTAGCTACGAGCAGTACTTC.

The chain links TRBV19 to TRBJ1-2; 9 positions match TRBD1. With 7 bases clipped from V and 2 bases from J, the junction kept 5 bases outside the gene matches. Per the germline V gene, CDR1 is LNHDA and CDR2 is SQIVND (reference sequence). The CDR3 consists of 14 residues. The CDR3 region is CASTSGQGNYGYTF. The CDR3 coding sequence is TGTGCCAGTACCTCAGGACAGGGGAACTATGGCTACACCTTC. Full variable domain (outside the CDR3, taken from reference TRBV19 and TRBJ1-2): DGGITQSPKYLFRKEGQNVTLSCEQNLNHDAMYWYRQDPGQGLRLIYYSQIVNDFQKGDIAEGYSVSREKKESFPLTVTSAQKNPTAFYLCASTSGQGNYGYTFGSGTRLTVV.

The genes are TRBV5-6 and TRBJ1-2, with TRBD1 matching 7 bases. The J segment lost 4 bases and the V segment lost 5 bases, leaving 2 bases of the junction unmatched. The length of the CDR3 is 12 residues. Germline assignment: CDR1 SGHDT and CDR2 YYEEEE. The CDR3 region is CASRRDSYGYTF. CDR3 sequence (DNA): TGTGCCAGCAGGCGGGACAGCTATGGCTACACCTTC.

The CDR3 is CASSAWTGATNEKLFF. CDR3 bases: TGTGCCAGCAGCGCCTGGACAGGGGCAACTAATGAAAAACTGTTTTTT. The chain combines TRBV7-8 with TRBJ1-4; 9 positions match TRBD1. The V gene's germline CDR1 is SGHVS and CDR2 FQNEAQ. Germline trimming cut 5 bases from V and 0 bases from J; bases unmatched to any gene: 4. The CDR3 has 16 amino acids.

CDR3 nucleotides: TGTGCCAGCACCCCGACAAGGGGTTCTGATGGCTACACCTTC. It translates to CASTPTRGSDGYTF. The V call is TRBV6-5, the J call TRBJ1-2, with D possibly TRBD1 on 5 matching bases. Germline assignment: CDR1 MNHEY and CDR2 SVGAGI. The CDR3 sequence is 14 residues long. V lost 7 bases to trimming and J lost 6 bases, with 18 bases between them.